This entry features one TCR beta chain sequence. These data belong to a study of shared clonotypes between healthy human individuals. CD8 cells regarded as naive lacked CD45RO, were positively chosen for CCR7, and omitted terminally differentiated effector memory CD45RA+ cells. Sequencing was performed with immunoSEQ multiplex PCR; in TCRdb, only in-frame clones are kept and a portion is missing. The sample records around 2,000,000 clones, approximately 94% being singletons. This sequence originates from a man aged 18 to 35 in good health. Sequencing was performed on naive CD8+ T cells sorted from blood.

This CDR3 is CASSSGDSYETQYF. CDR3 DNA: TGTGCCAGCAGCTCTGGGGACAGCTATGAGACCCAGTACTTC. The V call is TRBV7-9, the J call TRBJ2-5; TRBD1 matches 7 bases. Trimming took 4 bases from V and 5 from J; bases not matched to a gene: 7. CDR1 and CDR2 from the germline V gene are SEHNR and FQNEAQ (reference sequence). This CDR3 contains 14 residues. Full variable domain (rest looked up from reference TRBV7-9 and TRBJ2-5): DTGVSQNPRHKITKRGQNVTFRCDPISEHNRLYWYRQTLGQGPEFLTYFQNEAQLEKSRLLSDRFSAERPKGSFSTLEIQRTEQGDSAMYLCASSSGDSYETQYFGPGTRLLVL.